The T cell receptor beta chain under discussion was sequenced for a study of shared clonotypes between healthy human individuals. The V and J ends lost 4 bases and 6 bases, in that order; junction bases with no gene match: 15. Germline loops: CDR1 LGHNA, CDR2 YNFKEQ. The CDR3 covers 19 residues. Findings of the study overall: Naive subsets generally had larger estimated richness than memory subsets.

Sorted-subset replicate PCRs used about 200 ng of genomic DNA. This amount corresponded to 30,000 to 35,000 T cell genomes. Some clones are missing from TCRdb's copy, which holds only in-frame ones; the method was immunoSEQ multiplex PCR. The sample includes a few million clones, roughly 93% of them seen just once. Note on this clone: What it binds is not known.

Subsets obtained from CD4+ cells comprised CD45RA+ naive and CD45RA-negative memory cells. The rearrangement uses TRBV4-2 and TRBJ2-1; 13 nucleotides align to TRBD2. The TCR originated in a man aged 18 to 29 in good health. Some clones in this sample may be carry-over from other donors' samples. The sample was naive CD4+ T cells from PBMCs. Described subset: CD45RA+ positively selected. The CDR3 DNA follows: TGTGCCAGCAGCCGAGCGGGACTAGCGGGAATGAGGGGGGCCAATGAGCAGTTCTTC. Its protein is CASSRAGLAGMRGANEQFF.